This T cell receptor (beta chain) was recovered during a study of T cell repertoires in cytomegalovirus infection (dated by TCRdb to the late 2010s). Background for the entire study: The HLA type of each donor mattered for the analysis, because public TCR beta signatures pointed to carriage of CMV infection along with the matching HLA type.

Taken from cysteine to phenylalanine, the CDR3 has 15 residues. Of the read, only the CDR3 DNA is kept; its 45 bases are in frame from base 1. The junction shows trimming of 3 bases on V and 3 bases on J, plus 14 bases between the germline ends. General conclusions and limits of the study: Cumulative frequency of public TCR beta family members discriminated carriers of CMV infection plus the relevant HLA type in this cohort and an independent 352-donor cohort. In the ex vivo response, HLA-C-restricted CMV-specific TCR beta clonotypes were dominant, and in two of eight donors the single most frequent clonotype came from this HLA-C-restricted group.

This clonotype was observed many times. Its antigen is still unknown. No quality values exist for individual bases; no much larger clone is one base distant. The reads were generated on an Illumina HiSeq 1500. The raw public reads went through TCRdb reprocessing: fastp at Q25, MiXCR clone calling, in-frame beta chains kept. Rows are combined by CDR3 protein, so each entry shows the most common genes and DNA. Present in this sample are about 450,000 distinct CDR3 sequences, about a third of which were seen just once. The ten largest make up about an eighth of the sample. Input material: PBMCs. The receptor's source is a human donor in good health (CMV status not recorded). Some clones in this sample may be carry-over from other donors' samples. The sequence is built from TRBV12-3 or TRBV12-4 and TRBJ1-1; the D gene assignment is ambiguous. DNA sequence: TGTGCCAGCAGTTTTTCTGCTACCGCGGACACTGAAGCTTTCTTT. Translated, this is CASSFSATADTEAFF.